The present TCR beta chain was sequenced within a study of chemoradiotherapy in HPV16-positive cancers. General study results and limits: For HPV16-positive patients, expanding HPV-responsive T cells associated with longer recurrence-free survival. Non-HPV-specific T cells did not expand in tumors during treatment, whereas candidate HPV-specific clones and E7-related motifs did. The functional HPV-specific definition rests on just two HPV16-positive patients.

Over chemoradiotherapy, repertoires were sampled more than once. With respect to this clone: Antigen unknown.

Measured with immunoSEQ multiplex PCR; TCRdb has only the in-frame clones, and not every one. The sample shows 9,500 to 12,000 clones, over 70% of them seen only once. CDR1 SGHTA and CDR2 FQGNSA come from the germline V gene. The germline V and J ends were trimmed by 3 bases and 0 bases, with 8 bases remaining between them. This CDR3 comprises 14 residues. This clonotype originated in a human donor with HPV-associated anogenital cancer. Collection took place from a patient who underwent chemoradiotherapy. This rearrangement joins TRBV7-2 to TRBJ1-1; TRBD1 is a possible D gene (5 bases). The CDR3: CASSFRVMNTEAFF. The CDR3 nucleotides are TGTGCCAGCAGCTTCAGGGTCATGAACACTGAAGCTTTCTTT. The variable domain in full, completed from reference TRBV7-2 and TRBJ1-1, reads GAGVSQSPSNKVTEKGKDVELRCDPISGHTALYWYRQSLGQGLEFLIYFQGNSAPDKSGLPSDRFSAERTGGSVSTLTIQRTQQEDSAVYLCASSFRVMNTEAFFGQGTRLTVV.